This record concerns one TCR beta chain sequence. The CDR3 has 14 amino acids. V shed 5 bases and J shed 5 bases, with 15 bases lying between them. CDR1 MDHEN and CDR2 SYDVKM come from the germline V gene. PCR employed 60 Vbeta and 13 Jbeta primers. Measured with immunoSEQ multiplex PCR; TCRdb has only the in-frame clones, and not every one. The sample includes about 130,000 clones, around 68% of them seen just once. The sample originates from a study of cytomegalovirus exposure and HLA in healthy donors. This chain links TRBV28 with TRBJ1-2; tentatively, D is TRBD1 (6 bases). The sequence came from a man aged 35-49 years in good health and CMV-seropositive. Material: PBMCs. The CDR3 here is CASSPPRGGYGYTF. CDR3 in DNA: TGTGCCAGCAGTCCGCCCAGGGGCGGGTATGGCTACACCTTC.